This entry lists 16 T cell receptor beta chains sequenced from one sample in a study of blood T cells in healthy people across ages. For the second PCR, which ran for about 6 to 11 cycles, a sample-barcoded 5' primer and a J-beta primer mix were used. MiXCR, run by TCRdb on the 5' RACE reads, gives a single entry per CDR3 protein. The sample consists of over 1,500,000 distinct CDR3 sequences, about 49% of them appearing once. Sequencing was done on a sample of blood. These receptors were collected from a woman aged 40 to 50 in good health.

Concerning this clonotype itself: This could be a read error, since a much larger clone is one nucleotide away. This rearrangement joins TRBV2 to TRBJ1-2; weak D call: TRBD1 (5 bases). CDR3 length equals 14 residues. With 4 bases removed from V and 2 bases from J, the gap between germline ends came to 11 bases. Looked up from germline, CDR1 is SNHLY and CDR2 is FYNNEI. The CDR3 coding sequence is TGTGCCAGCAGTGCGACAGACAGCAACTATGGCTACACCTTC. It specifies CASSATDSNYGYTF.

The chain links TRBV6-1 to TRBJ2-5, with D possibly being TRBD2 (5 bases). The V gene lost 4 bases and the J gene lost 1 base, with 19 bases spanning the gap. The CDR3 is 17 amino acids. Germline assignment: CDR1 MNHNS and CDR2 SASEGT. The CDR3 here is CASSASPKRKTQETQYF. Here the CDR3 DNA reads TGTGCCAGCAGTGCATCCCCCAAGCGGAAGACCCAAGAGACCCAGTACTTC.

The chain has TRBV24-1 and TRBJ2-1, with 10 positions matching TRBD1. Germline V lookup: CDR1 KGHDR, CDR2 SFDVKD. The V and J ends lost 5 bases and 0 bases, in that order; junction bases with no gene match: 12. This CDR3 comprises 19 residues. As DNA, the CDR3 is TGTGCCACCAGTGCCCAGGGACAGGGGATTCAGAGCTCCTACAATGAGCAGTTCTTC. It specifies CATSAQGQGIQSSYNEQFF.

V gene TRBV3-1 combines with J gene TRBJ2-4, with D maybe TRBD2 (6 bases). The end of the DNA is better explained by TRBJ2-7, so the J call may be wrong. Germline CDR1 reads LGHDT; CDR2 reads YNNKEL (reference sequence). The CDR3 is 16 residues long. The CDR3 DNA is TGTGCCAGCAGCCAAGAGCGGGGAAGCAAATCCTACGAGCAGTACTTC. It translates to CASSQERGSKSYEQYF.

The chain is built from TRBV11-1 and TRBJ2-2, with 7 positions matching TRBD2. CDR3 length equals 17 residues. Germline V lookup: CDR1 SGHAT, CDR2 FQDESV (reference sequence). V dropped 3 bases and J dropped 0; count of bases not matched to a gene: 7. CDR3 in DNA: TGTGCCAGCAGCTTGGACAAAGCGGGAACGAACACCGGGGAGCTGTTTTTT. Amino acids: CASSLDKAGTNTGELFF.

There are a few counts of this clonotype. CDR3 DNA: TGTGCCAGCAGCAAGGGACAGGGGTGGATGCAGTACTTC. The encoded protein is CASSKGQGWMQYF. The V call is TRBV6-5, the J call TRBJ2-4, with 10 bases aligning to TRBD1. With V trimmed by 6 bases and J by 13 bases, 9 bases remained unmatched. This CDR3 is built from 13 residues. CDR1 is MNHEY, CDR2 SVGAGI, per germline.

In this sample, this clonotype turned up a few times. V is TRBV7-2 and J is TRBJ1-5, with D hard to call. V lost 5 bases to trimming and J lost 3 bases, with 8 bases between them. Germline values: CDR1 SGHTA, CDR2 FQGNSA. The CDR3 covers 13 residues. The CDR3 DNA follows: TGTGCCAGCAGCCGCAGTGACAATCAGCCCCAGCATTTT. It is translated as CASSRSDNQPQHF.

The chain uses TRBV7-3 and TRBJ2-1, with D hard to call. Germline V gene sequence: CDR1 SGHTA, CDR2 FQGTGA. V lost 1 base, J lost 8 bases, and 12 bases lay in between. The CDR3 length is 14 residues. The CDR3 DNA reads as TGTGCCAGCAGCTTAATCAAGGATCGGCATGAGCAGTTCTTC. Amino acids: CASSLIKDRHEQFF.

The V call is TRBV5-1, the J call TRBJ2-1; TRBD1 agrees at 7 bases. From germline, CDR1 is SGHRS and CDR2 YFSETQ. The CDR3 has 16 residues. V dropped 4 bases and J dropped 3; count of bases not matched to a gene: 10. This CDR3 is CASSPSGTAFYNEQFF. CDR3 nucleotide sequence: TGCGCCAGCAGCCCCTCGGGGACAGCCTTCTACAATGAGCAGTTCTTC.

This clonotype was detected a few times. The rearrangement joins TRBV4-3 to TRBJ2-1; D gene uncertain. V lost 1 base and J 4 bases, leaving 11 bases between the germline ends. Germline assignment: CDR1 LGHNA and CDR2 YSLEER. CDR3 length: 15 residues. In nucleotides, the CDR3 is TGCGCCAGCAGCCAAGGGTTTGGACCGTACAATGAGCAGTTCTTC. It encodes CASSQGFGPYNEQFF.

This chain connects TRBV28 to TRBJ2-7; possible D gene TRBD2, 6 bases. Germline assignment: CDR1 MDHEN and CDR2 SYDVKM. The CDR3 is made up of 14 amino acids. Deletions cut 6 bases from V and 2 bases from J, with 14 bases between. CDR3 amino acids: CASSYASEPYEQYF. Here the CDR3 DNA reads TGTGCCAGCAGCTATGCTAGCGAACCCTACGAGCAGTACTTC.

This clonotype was observed once. This sequence joins TRBV15 and TRBJ2-3, with D possibly TRBD1 on 6 matching bases. The CDR3 consists of 14 residues. The germline V gene has CDR1 LNHNV and CDR2 YYDKDF (reference sequence). V lost 1 base to trimming and J lost 5 bases, with 10 bases between them. Written as DNA, the CDR3 is TGTGCCACCAGCAGAGCTCACAGGGAAGATACGCAGTATTTT. This translates into CATSRAHREDTQYF.

V usage is TRBV12-3 or TRBV12-4 and J usage is TRBJ1-4; 7 positions match TRBD1. The V and J ends lost 2 bases and 7 bases, in that order; junction bases with no gene match: 4. The length of the CDR3 is 14 residues. The CDR3 here is CASSLRGQVEKLFF. CDR3 bases: TGTGCCAGCAGTTTACGAGGACAGGTTGAAAAACTGTTTTTT.

The chain is built from TRBV4-1 and TRBJ1-2; D is perhaps TRBD1 (5 bases). Per the germline V gene, CDR1 is MGHRA and CDR2 is YSYEKL. V gave up 0 bases and J gave up 4 bases, with 18 bases separating them. CDR3 length equals 17 residues. The DNA for the CDR3 is TGCGCCAGCAGCCAAGATGATGGGGGGGGTCGGGTCTATGGCTACACCTTC. This translates into CASSQDDGGGRVYGYTF.

This clonotype was recorded a few times. This sequence joins TRBV28 and TRBJ2-7; D is unresolved. Germline loops: CDR1 MDHEN, CDR2 SYDVKM. Trimming stripped 5 bases from V and 0 bases from J, with 5 bases between. The CDR3 loop spans 12 amino acids. Here the CDR3 reads CASSIASYEQYF. The DNA for the CDR3 is TGTGCCAGCAGTATAGCCTCCTACGAGCAGTACTTC.

The chain links TRBV28 to TRBJ2-7, with a weak D call TRBD2 (6 bases). V gave up 7 bases and J gave up 1 base, with 17 bases separating them. This CDR3 has 15 residues. Germline V CDR1 and CDR2: MDHEN, SYDVKM. CDR3 bases: TGTGCCAGCAACTCTCGGGGGTTAGGATCCTACGAGCAGTACTTC. Protein sequence: CASNSRGLGSYEQYF.